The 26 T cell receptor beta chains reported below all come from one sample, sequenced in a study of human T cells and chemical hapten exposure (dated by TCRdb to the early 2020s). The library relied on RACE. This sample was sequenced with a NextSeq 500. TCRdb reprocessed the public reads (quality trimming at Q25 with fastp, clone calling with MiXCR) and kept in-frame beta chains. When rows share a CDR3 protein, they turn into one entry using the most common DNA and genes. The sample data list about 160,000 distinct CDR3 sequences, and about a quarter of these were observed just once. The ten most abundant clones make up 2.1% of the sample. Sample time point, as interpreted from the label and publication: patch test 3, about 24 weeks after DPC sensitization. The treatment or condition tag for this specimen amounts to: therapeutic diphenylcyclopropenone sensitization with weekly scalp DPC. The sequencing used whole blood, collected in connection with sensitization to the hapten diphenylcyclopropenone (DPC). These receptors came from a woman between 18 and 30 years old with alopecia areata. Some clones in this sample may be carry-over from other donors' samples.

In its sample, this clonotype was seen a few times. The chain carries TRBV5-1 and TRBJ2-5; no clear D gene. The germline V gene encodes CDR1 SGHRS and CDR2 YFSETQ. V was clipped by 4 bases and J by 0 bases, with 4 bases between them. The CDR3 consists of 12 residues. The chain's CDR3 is CASSSNQETQYF. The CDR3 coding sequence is TGCGCCAGCAGCAGCAACCAAGAGACCCAGTACTTC.

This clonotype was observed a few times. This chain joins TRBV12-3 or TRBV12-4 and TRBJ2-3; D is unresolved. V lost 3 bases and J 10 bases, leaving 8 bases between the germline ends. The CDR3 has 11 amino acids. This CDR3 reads CASSFSGPQYF. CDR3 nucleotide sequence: TGTGCCAGCAGTTTTAGTGGGCCGCAGTATTTT.

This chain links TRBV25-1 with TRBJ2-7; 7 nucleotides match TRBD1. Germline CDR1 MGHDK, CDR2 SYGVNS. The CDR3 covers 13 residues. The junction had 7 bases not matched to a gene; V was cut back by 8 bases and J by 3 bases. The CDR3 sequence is CASWGQPRYEQYF. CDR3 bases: TGTGCCAGCTGGGGACAGCCCCGCTACGAGCAGTACTTC.

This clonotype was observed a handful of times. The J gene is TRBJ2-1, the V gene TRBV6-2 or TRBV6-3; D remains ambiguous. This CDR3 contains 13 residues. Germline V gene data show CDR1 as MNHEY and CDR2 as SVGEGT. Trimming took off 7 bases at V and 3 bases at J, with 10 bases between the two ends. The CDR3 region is CASTSSSYNEQFF. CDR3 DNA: TGTGCCAGCACCTCGTCAAGCTACAATGAGCAGTTCTTC.

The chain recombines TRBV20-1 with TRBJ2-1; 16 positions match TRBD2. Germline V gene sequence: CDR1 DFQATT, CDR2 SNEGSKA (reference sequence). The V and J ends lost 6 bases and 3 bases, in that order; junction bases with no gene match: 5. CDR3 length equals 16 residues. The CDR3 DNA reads TGCAGTGCCGGGACTAGCGGGAGGGCCGGCTACAATGAGCAGTTCTTC. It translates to CSAGTSGRAGYNEQFF.

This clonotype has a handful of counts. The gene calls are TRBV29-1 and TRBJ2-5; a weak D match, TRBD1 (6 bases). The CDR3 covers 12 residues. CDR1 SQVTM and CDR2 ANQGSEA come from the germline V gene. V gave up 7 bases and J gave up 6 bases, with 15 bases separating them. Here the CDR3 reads CSADRFQQTQYF. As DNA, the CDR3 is TGCAGCGCAGACAGGTTTCAACAGACCCAGTACTTC.

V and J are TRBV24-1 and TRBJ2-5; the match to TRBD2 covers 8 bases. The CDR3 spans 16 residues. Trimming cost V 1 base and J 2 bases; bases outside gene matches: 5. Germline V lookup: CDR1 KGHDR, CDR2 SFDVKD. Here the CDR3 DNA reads TGTGCCACCAGTGATTTTGGACGGGAGGGGCAAGAGACCCAGTACTTC. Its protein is CATSDFGREGQETQYF.

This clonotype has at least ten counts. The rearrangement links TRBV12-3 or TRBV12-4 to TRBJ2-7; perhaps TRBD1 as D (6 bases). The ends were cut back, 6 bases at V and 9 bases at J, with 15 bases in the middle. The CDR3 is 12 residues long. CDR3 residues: CASRLGALGQYF. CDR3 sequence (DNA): TGTGCCAGCAGGCTGGGGGCACTAGGGCAGTACTTC.

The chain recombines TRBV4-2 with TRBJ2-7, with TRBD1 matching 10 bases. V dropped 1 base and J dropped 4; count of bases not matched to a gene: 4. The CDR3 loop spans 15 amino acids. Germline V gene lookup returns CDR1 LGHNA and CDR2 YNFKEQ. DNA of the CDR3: TGTGCCAGCAGCCAAGCCTGGGACAGGGGATACGAGCAGTACTTC. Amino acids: CASSQAWDRGYEQYF.

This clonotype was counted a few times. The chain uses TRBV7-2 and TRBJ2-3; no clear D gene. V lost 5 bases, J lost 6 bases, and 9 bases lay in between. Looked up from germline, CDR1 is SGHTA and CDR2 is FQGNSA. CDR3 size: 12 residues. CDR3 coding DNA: TGTGCCAGCAGCGGGATGGGGGATACGCAGTATTTT. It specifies CASSGMGDTQYF.

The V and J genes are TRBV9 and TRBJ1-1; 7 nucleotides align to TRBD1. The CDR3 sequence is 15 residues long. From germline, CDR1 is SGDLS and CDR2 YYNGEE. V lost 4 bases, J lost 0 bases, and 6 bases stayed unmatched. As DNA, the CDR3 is TGTGCCAGCAGCCCAGAGGGGGCTCTGAACACTGAAGCTTTCTTT. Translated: CASSPEGALNTEAFF.

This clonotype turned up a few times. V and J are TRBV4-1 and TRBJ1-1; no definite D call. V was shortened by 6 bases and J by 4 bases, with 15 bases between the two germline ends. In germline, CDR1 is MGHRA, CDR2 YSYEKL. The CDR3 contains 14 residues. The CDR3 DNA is TGCGCCAGCAGAAGACCCGAAGGGAGCACTGAAGCTTTCTTT. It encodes CASRRPEGSTEAFF.

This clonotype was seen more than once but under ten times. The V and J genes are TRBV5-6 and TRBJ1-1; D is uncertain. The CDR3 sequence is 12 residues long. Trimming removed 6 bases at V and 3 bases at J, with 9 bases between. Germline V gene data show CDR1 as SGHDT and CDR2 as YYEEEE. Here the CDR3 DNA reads TGTGCCAGCAAGAGGCGGTACACTGAAGCTTTCTTT. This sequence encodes CASKRRYTEAFF.

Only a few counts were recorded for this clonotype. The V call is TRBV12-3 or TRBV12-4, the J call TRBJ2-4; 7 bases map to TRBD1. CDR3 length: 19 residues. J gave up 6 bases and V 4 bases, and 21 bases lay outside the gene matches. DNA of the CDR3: TGTGCCAGCAGTTCCCACTCGGGACAGCTGTTCGGGCTCAGAAACATTCAGTACTTC. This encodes CASSSHSGQLFGLRNIQYF.

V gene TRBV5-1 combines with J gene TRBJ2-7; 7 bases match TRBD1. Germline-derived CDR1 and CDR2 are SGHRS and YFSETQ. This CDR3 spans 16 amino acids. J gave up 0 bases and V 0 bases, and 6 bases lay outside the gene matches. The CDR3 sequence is CASSLEGQFSSYEQYF. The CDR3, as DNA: TGCGCCAGCAGCTTGGAGGGACAGTTCAGCTCCTACGAGCAGTACTTC.

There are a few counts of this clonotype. This CDR3 reads CASSVAGGWAGELFF. CDR3 coding DNA: TGTGCCAGCAGCGTAGCGGGGGGTTGGGCCGGGGAGCTGTTTTTT. This chain uses TRBV9 with TRBJ2-2; 7 nucleotides line up with TRBD2. The CDR3 contains 15 residues. The V gene's germline CDR1 is SGDLS and CDR2 YYNGEE. V gave up 0 bases and J gave up 6 bases; unmatched junction bases: 5.

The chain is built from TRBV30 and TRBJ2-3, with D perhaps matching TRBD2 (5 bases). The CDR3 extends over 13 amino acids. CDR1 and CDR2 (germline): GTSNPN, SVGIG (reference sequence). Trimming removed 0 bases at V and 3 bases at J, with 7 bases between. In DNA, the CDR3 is TGTGCCTGGAGTGTACGAGGGACAGATACGCAGTATTTT. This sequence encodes CAWSVRGTDTQYF.

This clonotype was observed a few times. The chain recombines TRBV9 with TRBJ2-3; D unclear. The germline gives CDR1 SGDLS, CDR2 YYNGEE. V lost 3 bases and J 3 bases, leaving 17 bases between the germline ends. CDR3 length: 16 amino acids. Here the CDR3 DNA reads TGTGCCAGCAGCGGACAAGGAATCGCCCATACAGATACGCAGTATTTT. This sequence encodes CASSGQGIAHTDTQYF.

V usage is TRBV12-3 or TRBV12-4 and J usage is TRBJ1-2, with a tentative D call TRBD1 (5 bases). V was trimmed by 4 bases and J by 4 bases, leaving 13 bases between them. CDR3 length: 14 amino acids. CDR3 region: CASSWGTEIYGYTF. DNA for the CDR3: TGTGCCAGCAGTTGGGGGACGGAAATCTATGGCTACACCTTC.

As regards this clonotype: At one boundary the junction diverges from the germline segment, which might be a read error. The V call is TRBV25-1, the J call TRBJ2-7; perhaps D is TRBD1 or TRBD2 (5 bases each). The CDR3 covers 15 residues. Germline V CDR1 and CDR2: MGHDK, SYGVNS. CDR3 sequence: CASSEPGNRSYVQYF. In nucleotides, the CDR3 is TGTGCCAGCAGTGAGCCCGGGAACAGGTCTTACGTGCAGTACTTC.

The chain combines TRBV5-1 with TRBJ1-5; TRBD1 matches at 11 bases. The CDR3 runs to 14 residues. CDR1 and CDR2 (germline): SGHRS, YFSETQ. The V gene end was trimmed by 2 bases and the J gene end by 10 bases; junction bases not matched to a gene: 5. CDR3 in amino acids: CASSLGQGAEPQHF. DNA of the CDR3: TGCGCCAGCAGCTTAGGACAGGGGGCTGAACCCCAGCATTTT.

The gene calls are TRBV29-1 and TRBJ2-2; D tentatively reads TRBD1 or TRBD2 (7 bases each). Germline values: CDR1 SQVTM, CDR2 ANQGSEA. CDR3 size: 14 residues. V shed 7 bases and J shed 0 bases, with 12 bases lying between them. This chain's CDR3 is CSGGGTANTGELFF. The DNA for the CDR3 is TGCAGCGGGGGGGGGACAGCGAACACCGGGGAGCTGTTTTTT.

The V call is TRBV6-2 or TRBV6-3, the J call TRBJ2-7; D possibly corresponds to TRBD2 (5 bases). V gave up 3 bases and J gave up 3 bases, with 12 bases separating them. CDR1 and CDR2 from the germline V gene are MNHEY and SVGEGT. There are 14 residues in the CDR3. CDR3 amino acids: CASSYLPGNYEQYF. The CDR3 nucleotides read TGTGCCAGCAGTTATCTTCCGGGAAACTACGAGCAGTACTTC.

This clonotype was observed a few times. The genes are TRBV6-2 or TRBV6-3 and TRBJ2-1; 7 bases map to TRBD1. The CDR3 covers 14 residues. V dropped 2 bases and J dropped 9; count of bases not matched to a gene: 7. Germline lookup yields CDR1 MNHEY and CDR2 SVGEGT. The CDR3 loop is CASSYLRQGSEQFF. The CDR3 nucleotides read TGTGCCAGCAGTTACCTTCGACAGGGAAGTGAGCAGTTCTTC.

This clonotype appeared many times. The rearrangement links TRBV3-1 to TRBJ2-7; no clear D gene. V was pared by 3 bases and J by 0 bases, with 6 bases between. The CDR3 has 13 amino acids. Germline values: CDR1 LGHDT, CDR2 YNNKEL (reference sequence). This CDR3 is CASSQHASYEQYF. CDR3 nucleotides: TGTGCCAGCAGCCAGCATGCCTCCTACGAGCAGTACTTC.

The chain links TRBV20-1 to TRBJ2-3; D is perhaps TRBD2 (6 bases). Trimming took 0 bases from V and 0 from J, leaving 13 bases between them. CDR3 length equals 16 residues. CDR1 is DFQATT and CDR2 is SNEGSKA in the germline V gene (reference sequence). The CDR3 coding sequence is TGCAGTGCTAGAGAGCGCGGGGCCGGCAGCACAGATACGCAGTATTTT. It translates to CSARERGAGSTDTQYF.